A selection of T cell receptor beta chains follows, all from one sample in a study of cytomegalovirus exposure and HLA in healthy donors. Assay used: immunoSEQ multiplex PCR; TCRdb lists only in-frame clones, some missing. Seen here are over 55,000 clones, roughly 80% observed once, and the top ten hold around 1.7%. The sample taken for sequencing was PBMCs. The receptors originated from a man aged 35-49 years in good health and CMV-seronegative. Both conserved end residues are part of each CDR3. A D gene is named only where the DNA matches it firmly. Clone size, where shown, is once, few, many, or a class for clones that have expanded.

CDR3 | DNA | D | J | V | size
CASSQADRVGYGYTF | TGCGCCAGCAGCCAGGCGGACAGGGTCGGCTATGGCTACACCTTC | TRBD1 | TRBJ1-2 | TRBV4-3 | -
CASSYIQGAGYTF | TGTGCCAGCAGCTATATACAGGGAGCGGGCTACACCTTC | - | TRBJ1-2 | TRBV14 | -
CASSVDSGGTDTQYF | TGTGCCAGCAGCGTAGATTCAGGGGGCACAGATACGCAGTATTTT | - | TRBJ2-3 | TRBV9 | -
CASSSTGQGSGEQFF | TGTGCCAGCAGCTCCACGGGACAGGGATCCGGTGAGCAGTTCTTC | TRBD1 | TRBJ2-1 | TRBV7-9 | -
CASRGDRGYEQYF | TGTGCCAGCAGAGGGGACAGGGGGTACGAGCAGTACTTC | TRBD1 | TRBJ2-7 | TRBV25-1 | -
CASSSGFRGGAGTEAFF | TGTGCCAGCAGCTCCGGGTTTCGAGGGGGGGCCGGGACTGAAGCTTTCTTT | - | TRBJ1-1 | TRBV5-4 | -
CASSVGGRGTYEQYF | TGTGCCAGCAGTGTTGGAGGCAGGGGGACCTACGAGCAGTACTTC | TRBD1 | TRBJ2-7 | TRBV5-6 | -
CASRTGGIGGNQPQHF | TGCGCCAGCAGGACAGGGGGCATTGGAGGCAATCAGCCCCAGCATTTT | TRBD1 | TRBJ1-5 | TRBV10-2 | -
CASSLRGLAQQETQYF | TGTGCCAGCAGCTTACGGGGACTAGCGCAACAAGAGACCCAGTACTTC | TRBD2 | TRBJ2-5 | TRBV28 | -
CSVEGTGRYEQYF | TGCAGCGTCGAAGGGACAGGGAGGTACGAGCAGTACTTC | TRBD1 | TRBJ2-7 | TRBV29-1 | -
CASSLHAVAGLNNSPLHF | TGTGCCAGCAGCTTACACGCCGTTGCAGGTCTCAATAATTCACCCCTCCACTTT | - | TRBJ1-6 | TRBV7-8 | -
CASSQDGTQGIWNEQFF | TGCGCCAGCAGCCAAGACGGCACACAGGGAATTTGGAATGAGCAGTTCTTC | - | TRBJ2-1 | TRBV4-3 | -
CASSAEGAQETQYF | TGTGCCAGTAGTGCCGAAGGGGCCCAAGAGACCCAGTACTTC | - | TRBJ2-5 | TRBV19 | once
CATGGGGLLSFDQIQETQYF | TGTGCCACCGGAGGCGGGGGACTACTGTCGTTCGATCAGATCCAAGAGACCCAGTACTTC | TRBD2 | TRBJ2-5 | TRBV27 | -
CASSQDWRTSGGVTQYF | TGCGCCAGCAGCCAAGATTGGAGGACTAGCGGGGGGGTAACGCAGTATTTT | TRBD2 | TRBJ2-3 | TRBV4-3 | -
CASRRGVGGEAFF | TGTGCCAGCAGGCGGGGGGTAGGGGGTGAAGCTTTCTTT | - | TRBJ1-1 | TRBV7-9 | -
CAWSDRPYEQYF | TGTGCCTGGAGTGACAGACCCTACGAGCAGTACTTC | - | TRBJ2-7 | TRBV30 | once
CASSQDRGREPQHF | TGTGCCAGCAGTCAGGACAGGGGGCGGGAGCCCCAGCATTTT | TRBD1 | TRBJ1-5 | TRBV2 | -
CASSPRGLNTEAFF | TGCGCCAGCAGCCCCCGGGGGTTGAACACTGAAGCTTTCTTT | - | TRBJ1-1 | TRBV5-1 | -
CATSRGGQPGDGYTF | TGTGCCACCAGCAGAGGGGGACAGCCGGGGGATGGCTACACCTTC | TRBD1 | TRBJ1-2 | TRBV15 | -